Each of the 27 T cell receptor beta chains below was sequenced from the same sample in a study of neoadjuvant anti-PD-1 for oral cavity cancer. Sequencing used immunoSEQ multiplex PCR; TCRdb keeps in-frame clones, though not all of them. Of over 80,000 clones in the sample, more than 80% were seen once. Sample: PBMCs, taken before nivolumab (anti-PD-1) treatment. The receptor source for this set is a person aged 40 to 85 with oral cavity squamous cell carcinoma.

This chain links TRBV4-1 with TRBJ2-7; TRBD2 agrees at 13 bases. The V gene's germline CDR1 is MGHRA and CDR2 YSYEKL. V was pared by 4 bases and J by 1 base, with 4 bases of the junction left unmatched. This CDR3 is 16 amino acids long. CDR3 residues: CASSLRTSGSSYEQYF. The CDR3 DNA reads as TGCGCCAGCAGCCTACGGACTAGCGGGAGTTCCTACGAGCAGTACTTC.

This sequence joins TRBV7-2 and TRBJ2-3; D is unresolved. This CDR3 region has 14 residues. CDR1 and CDR2 from the germline V gene are SGHTA and FQGNSA. The ends were cut back, 3 bases at V and 1 base at J, with 8 bases in the middle. CDR3 sequence reads: CASSLSFGTDTQYF. Written as DNA, the CDR3 is TGTGCCAGCAGCTTGTCGTTTGGCACAGATACGCAGTATTTT.

The J gene is TRBJ2-3, the V gene TRBV30, with D perhaps matching TRBD2 (6 bases). V was trimmed by 3 bases and J by 3 bases, leaving 10 bases between them. This CDR3 spans 13 amino acids. The germline V gene has CDR1 GTSNPN and CDR2 SVGIG (reference sequence). The chain's CDR3 is CAWSLLATDTQYF. The DNA of the CDR3 is TGTGCCTGGAGCCTGCTAGCGACAGATACGCAGTATTTT.

The rearrangement links TRBV5-6 to TRBJ2-7; a possible D gene is TRBD1 (7 bases). The CDR3 has 14 amino acids. V lost 1 base, J lost 1 base, and 9 bases lay in between. CDR1 is SGHDT, CDR2 YYEEEE, per germline. CDR3 nucleotides: TGTGCCAGCAGCTTGCCAGGGGGGTCCTACGAGCAGTACTTC. Translating it yields CASSLPGGSYEQYF.

The genes are TRBV7-9 and TRBJ2-7; the D call may be TRBD1 or TRBD2 (5 bases each). The germline V and J ends were trimmed by 1 base and 2 bases, with 15 bases remaining between them. This CDR3 has 16 residues. Germline V gene sequence: CDR1 SEHNR, CDR2 FQNEAQ (reference sequence). The CDR3 is CASSLGMGRNAYEQYF. CDR3 DNA sequence: TGTGCCAGCAGCTTAGGAATGGGACGGAATGCCTACGAGCAGTACTTC.

V is TRBV5-1 and J is TRBJ2-1; D ambiguous. The germline V gene has CDR1 SGHRS and CDR2 YFSETQ. The CDR3 is 15 residues long. Trimming pared 1 base from V and 10 bases from J, leaving 18 bases between. The CDR3 is CASSLRQVSMGEQFF. In DNA, the CDR3 is TGCGCCAGCAGCTTGCGCCAGGTTTCAATGGGAGAGCAGTTCTTC.

The V and J genes are TRBV6-4 and TRBJ2-1; either TRBD1 or TRBD2 may supply D (5 bases each). This CDR3 has 13 residues. The germline gives CDR1 MRHNA, CDR2 SNTAGT. V gave up 6 bases and J gave up 6 bases, with 12 bases separating them. CDR3 in DNA: TGTGCCAGCAGCGAGACTGGGGGCAATGAGCAGTTCTTC. Encoded protein: CASSETGGNEQFF.

This rearrangement joins TRBV29-1 to TRBJ2-7; TRBD2 aligns across 13 bases. This CDR3 contains 17 residues. V trimming: 1 base; J trimming: 2 bases; junction bases outside the gene matches: 8. Germline V lookup: CDR1 SQVTM, CDR2 ANQGSEA. The CDR3: CSVEGGGLAGTTYEQYF. Here the CDR3 DNA reads TGCAGCGTTGAAGGTGGGGGACTAGCGGGGACAACCTACGAGCAGTACTTC.

The chain has TRBV28 and TRBJ1-2, with 7 bases matching TRBD1. Germline-derived CDR1 and CDR2 are MDHEN and SYDVKM. Trimming cost V 5 bases and J 8 bases; bases outside gene matches: 5. CDR3 length equals 12 residues. CDR3 DNA: TGTGCCAGCAGTAGGACAGGTTGGGGCTACACCTTC. Protein product: CASSRTGWGYTF.

The V call is TRBV10-3, the J call TRBJ1-1; unclear D gene. The germline gives CDR1 ENHRY, CDR2 SYGVKD. The V end was cut by 10 bases, the J end by 2 bases, with 14 bases between. The length of the CDR3 is 13 residues. CDR3 sequence: CATASTPNTEAFF. CDR3 coding DNA: TGTGCCACCGCCTCGACACCCAACACTGAAGCTTTCTTT.

This chain uses TRBV4-1 with TRBJ2-2, with TRBD1 as a possible D gene (5 bases). This CDR3 is built from 15 residues. Germline V CDR1 and CDR2: MGHRA, YSYEKL. Trimming shortened V by 5 bases and J by 3 bases, and 13 bases separated the two germline ends. CDR3 protein: CASSVTVGDTGELFF. The CDR3 region has the DNA TGCGCCAGCAGCGTCACCGTAGGGGACACCGGGGAGCTGTTTTTT.

This chain links TRBV29-1 with TRBJ2-1; 9 bases line up with TRBD2. The V segment lost 1 base and the J segment 10 bases; nucleotides outside the gene matches: 20. CDR3 size: 18 residues. Germline lookup yields CDR1 SQVTM and CDR2 ANQGSEA. The CDR3 DNA follows: TGCAGCGTTGAAGCGCCTTACCGACTAGCGGCTGCCATTGGGGAGCAGTTCTTC. It yields the protein CSVEAPYRLAAAIGEQFF.

The CDR3 loop reads CASSPGPYGYTF. The CDR3 DNA follows: TGCGCCAGCAGCCCGGGACCCTATGGCTACACCTTC. The chain carries TRBV5-1 and TRBJ1-2; D may be TRBD1 (5 bases). CDR3 length: 12 amino acids. Trimming took off 4 bases at V and 4 bases at J, with 8 bases between the two ends. Germline V lookup: CDR1 SGHRS, CDR2 YFSETQ.

The V gene is TRBV6-1, the J gene TRBJ2-7; 11 bases fit TRBD1. The germline V gene has CDR1 MNHNS and CDR2 SASEGT. This CDR3 is built from 13 residues. The V and J ends lost 5 bases and 6 bases, in that order; junction bases with no gene match: 3. The CDR3 bases are TGTGCCAGCAGTCCCGGGACAGGGGGCGAGCAGTACTTC. Protein sequence: CASSPGTGGEQYF.

The count of this clone is one. The chain joins TRBV27 to TRBJ2-3; 15 nucleotides line up with TRBD2. The CDR3 consists of 20 residues. Germline V gene data show CDR1 as MNHEY and CDR2 as SMNVEV (reference sequence). V dropped 5 bases and J dropped 4; count of bases not matched to a gene: 16. CDR3 DNA: TGTGCCAGCAGTCCCCCGCCGGGACTAGCGGGAGGTGGGGGGGCAGATACGCAGTATTTT. Protein product: CASSPPPGLAGGGGADTQYF.

Of note for this clone: The junction does not match germline at one end; this may be a read error. This rearrangement joins TRBV7-7 to TRBJ2-5; 9 bases agree with TRBD1. The CDR3 loop spans 14 amino acids. CDR1 and CDR2 (germline): SSHAT, FNYEAQ (reference sequence). The CDR3 reads CASSLASTGGTQYF. The CDR3 bases are TGTGCTAGCAGCTTAGCATCGACAGGGGGGACCCAGTACTTC.

This chain joins TRBV29-1 and TRBJ2-5; D could derive from TRBD1 or TRBD2 (5 bases each). V lost 4 bases, J lost 1 base, and 19 bases lay in between. Germline CDR1 SQVTM, CDR2 ANQGSEA. The CDR3 has 16 amino acids. CDR3 region: CSVGQVSGAFQETQYF. The CDR3 DNA reads TGCAGCGTTGGGCAGGTCTCCGGGGCCTTCCAAGAGACCCAGTACTTC.

In regard to this clone: One base away lies a much larger clone, so this may be a sequencing read error. This sample includes further DNA sequences coding for the same CDR3. The rearrangement joins TRBV30 to TRBJ1-2; D might be TRBD1 (5 bases). The CDR3 length is 11 residues. Trimming removed 1 base at V and 8 bases at J, with 8 bases between. Germline assignment: CDR1 GTSNPN and CDR2 SVGIG (reference sequence). In DNA, the CDR3 is TGTGCCTGGAGTGAAGGGGTGGGCTACACCTTC. Residues: CAWSEGVGYTF.

V is TRBV6-6 and J is TRBJ2-2, with no clear D. The CDR3 is made up of 14 amino acids. Germline loops: CDR1 MNHNY, CDR2 SVGAGI (reference sequence). V was clipped by 2 bases and J by 4 bases, with 8 bases between them. The CDR3, as DNA: TGTGCCAGCAGTTACCCCCCCGCCACCGGGGAGCTGTTTTTT. Its translation is CASSYPPATGELFF.

The chain joins TRBV6-1 to TRBJ2-7, with TRBD2 matching 12 bases. The J segment lost 0 bases and the V segment lost 6 bases, leaving 3 bases of the junction unmatched. The CDR3 length is 15 residues. The germline CDR1 and CDR2 sequences are MNHNS and SASEGT. Here the CDR3 DNA reads TGTGCCAGCAGACTGACTAGCGGGAGCTCCTACGAGCAGTACTTC. Protein product: CASRLTSGSSYEQYF.

This chain uses TRBV20-1 with TRBJ2-7, with D unresolved. Trimming stripped 3 bases from V and 2 bases from J, with 5 bases between. Germline V gives CDR1 DFQATT, CDR2 SNEGSKA (reference sequence). This CDR3 is built from 11 residues. CDR3 amino acids: CSARGPYEQYF. CDR3 nucleotides: TGCAGTGCTAGGGGCCCCTACGAGCAGTACTTC.

This clone has only a few counts. This rearrangement joins TRBV19 to TRBJ2-7, with D perhaps TRBD1 (5 bases). This CDR3 is built from 16 residues. The germline V gene encodes CDR1 LNHDA and CDR2 SQIVND (reference sequence). V lost 5 bases to trimming and J lost 0 bases, with 17 bases between them. DNA of the CDR3: TGTGCCAGTAGTGACCCCAGGGCGGCAGCCTCCTACGAGCAGTACTTC. It is translated as CASSDPRAAASYEQYF.

V usage is TRBV6-5 and J usage is TRBJ2-7; D might be TRBD1 or TRBD2, each matching 5 bases. The CDR3 length is 14 residues. Looked up from germline, CDR1 is MNHEY and CDR2 is SVGAGI. Trimming cost V 0 bases and J 4 bases, with 10 bases left between them. CDR3 DNA: TGTGCCAGCAGTTACTCGAACGAGGGGTACGAGCAGTACTTC. As protein: CASSYSNEGYEQYF.

This clone was recorded many times. The gene calls are TRBV27 and TRBJ2-5; D call uncertain. The CDR3 loop spans 12 amino acids. Per germline, CDR1 MNHEY and CDR2 SMNVEV (reference sequence). The germline V and J ends were trimmed by 6 bases and 4 bases, with 9 bases remaining between them. The CDR3 spells CASRGDGETQYF. Here the CDR3 DNA reads TGTGCCAGCAGGGGCGACGGAGAGACCCAGTACTTC.

V is TRBV7-6 and J is TRBJ2-1, with D possibly being TRBD2 (6 bases). CDR3 length: 16 amino acids. CDR1 and CDR2 (germline): SGHVS, FNYEAQ. The ends were cut back, 0 bases at V and 2 bases at J, with 11 bases in the middle. Here the CDR3 DNA reads TGTGCCAGCAGCTTAGCCGGGAGCGGCCCCTACAATGAGCAGTTCTTC. This translates into CASSLAGSGPYNEQFF.

This clone was counted only a few times. The chain recombines TRBV5-1 with TRBJ2-3; the match to TRBD2 covers 7 bases. Germline-derived CDR1 and CDR2 are SGHRS and YFSETQ. V trimming: 0 bases; J trimming: 0 bases; junction bases outside the gene matches: 10. There are 18 residues in the CDR3. CDR3 in DNA: TGCGCCAGCAGCTTGGCCGCTAGCGGAGCTGCTAGCACAGATACGCAGTATTTT. This encodes CASSLAASGAASTDTQYF.

This clone was counted a single time. V and J are TRBV30 and TRBJ2-5, with a tentative D call TRBD1 (5 bases). The germline CDR1 and CDR2 sequences are GTSNPN and SVGIG (reference sequence). The CDR3 consists of 16 residues. Trimming removed 0 bases from V and 0 bases from J, with 14 bases in between. CDR3 in DNA: TGTGCCTGGAGTGTACTGGGGCTTCTGTACCAAGAGACCCAGTACTTC. Translated: CAWSVLGLLYQETQYF.